This T cell receptor (beta chain) was sequenced in a study of T cells in Graves' hyperthyroidism and ophthalmopathy. CDR3 size: 14 residues. V gave up 0 bases and J gave up 0 bases, with 7 bases separating them. Germline lookup yields CDR1 SGHRS and CDR2 YFSETQ. Patients were excluded because of uncontrolled infection, other autoimmune disease, pregnancy or lactation. In its sample, this clonotype was seen many times. RNA transcripts gave rise to amplified TCR beta CDR3 regions. The study used the HTBI primer set for a first-round RT-PCR of the TCR CDR3. TCRdb itself ran the multiplex PCR reads through MiXCR, one entry per CDR3 protein. Here the sample spans 300,000 to 350,000 distinct CDR3 sequences, around 20% being singletons.

The TCR was taken from a woman between 45 and 65 years old with Graves' hyperthyroidism. Specimen: blood. The chain uses TRBV5-1 and TRBJ2-7; D remains unclear. The chain's CDR3 is CASSLVADSYEQYF. The CDR3 DNA sequence: TGCGCCAGCAGCTTGGTGGCAGACTCCTACGAGCAGTACTTC. Filled out from reference TRBV5-1 and TRBJ2-7, the complete variable domain reads KAGVTQTPRYLIKTRGQQVTLSCSPISGHRSVSWYQQTPGQGLQFLFEYFSETQRNKGNFPGRFSGRQFSNSRSEMNVSTLELGDSALYLCASSLVADSYEQYFGPGTRLTVT.